What follows are 19 T cell receptor beta chains derived from one specimen sequenced in a study of shared clonotypes between healthy human individuals. It was CD45RO-negative cells, positively selected for CCR7, that made up naive CD8 cells, with terminally differentiated effector memory CD45RA+ cells excluded. The method was immunoSEQ multiplex PCR; TCRdb's version includes in-frame clones alone and lacks a portion of them. Of about 2 million clones in the sample, over 85% were seen once. Sequenced: naive CD8+ T cells sorted from blood. The receptors originated from a man aged 18 to 30 in good health.

The chain uses TRBV7-2 and TRBJ2-7; D may be TRBD1 (6 bases). This CDR3 has 16 amino acids. Looked up from germline, CDR1 is SGHTA and CDR2 is FQGNSA. The V and J ends lost 0 bases and 6 bases respectively, with 18 bases between them. In DNA, the CDR3 is TGTGCCAGCAGCTTAGCGTGGCAGGTGGGACAAATCGAGCAGTACTTC. It translates to CASSLAWQVGQIEQYF.

This clone has only one observation. The chain joins TRBV30 to TRBJ2-3; D unclear. This CDR3 is 11 amino acids long. Germline CDR1 and CDR2: GTSNPN and SVGIG (reference sequence). V was cut by 4 bases and J by 6 bases, with 8 bases left in between. CDR3 coding DNA: TGTGCCTGGAACGACGTGGATACGCAGTATTTT. Encoded protein: CAWNDVDTQYF.

The rearrangement links TRBV5-1 to TRBJ2-5, with 7 bases lining up with TRBD1. V was pared by 4 bases and J by 4 bases, with 10 bases of the junction left unmatched. The germline V gene has CDR1 SGHRS and CDR2 YFSETQ. This CDR3 has 15 amino acids. CDR3 in DNA: TGCGCCAGCAGCGCCGACAGGGCCTTTGGAGAGACCCAGTACTTC. Protein product: CASSADRAFGETQYF.

In this sample, this clone turned up once. J is TRBJ1-2 and V is TRBV2; 12 positions agree with TRBD1. The V segment lost 8 bases and the J segment 8 bases; nucleotides outside the gene matches: 9. Germline CDR1 is SNHLY and CDR2 is FYNNEI. The CDR3 loop spans 14 amino acids. CDR3 region: CASGSGQGAGGYTF. The CDR3 DNA sequence: TGTGCCAGCGGGTCGGGACAGGGGGCAGGAGGCTACACCTTC.

This clone was observed a few times. The V call is TRBV10-1, the J call TRBJ2-4, with 9 bases fitting TRBD2. J was trimmed by 7 bases and V by 0 bases; bases with no gene match: 4. Germline CDR1 WNHNN, CDR2 SYGVQD (reference sequence). The CDR3 loop spans 15 amino acids. The CDR3 DNA reads TGCGCCAGCAGTGAGTCTGTAGCGGGGGATAACATTCAGTACTTC. Translated, it gives CASSESVAGDNIQYF.

This chain links TRBV5-1 with TRBJ2-3, with D uncertain. V was pared by 6 bases and J by 2 bases, with 13 bases between. This CDR3 comprises 14 residues. Germline V gene lookup returns CDR1 SGHRS and CDR2 YFSETQ. The CDR3 region has the DNA TGCGCCAGCATGGGTGAATCCTACACAGATACGCAGTATTTT. This gives the protein CASMGESYTDTQYF.

V usage is TRBV4-3 and J usage is TRBJ1-1; D is uncertain. The CDR3 contains 16 residues. Germline CDR1 is LGHNA and CDR2 is YSLEER. V was pared by 0 bases and J by 0 bases, with 11 bases between. The CDR3 sequence is CASSQDLSSLNTEAFF. CDR3 bases: TGCGCCAGCAGCCAAGATCTCTCCAGCCTGAACACTGAAGCTTTCTTT.

The chain has TRBV6-5 and TRBJ2-1; TRBD2 aligns across 8 bases. Germline V CDR1 and CDR2: MNHEY, SVGAGI. The CDR3 sequence is 15 residues long. Trimming removed 8 bases from V and 7 bases from J; junction bases left unmatched: 13. CDR3 sequence (DNA): TGTGCCAGCCGCTGGGGAGCGGGAGTAGTAAATGAGCAGTTCTTC. Translating it yields CASRWGAGVVNEQFF.

The V and J genes are TRBV21-1 and TRBJ2-2; the D segment call TRBD2 is taken from the table without a DNA check. TRBV21-1 is a listed pseudogene. The CDR3 contains 14 residues. The CDR3 is CASLFTHFAGELFF. CDR3 nucleotides: TGTGCCAGCCTTTTTACGCACTTTGCCGGGGAGCTGTTTTTT.

Concerning this clone: Other DNA sequences of this sample code for an identical CDR3. The gene calls are TRBV6-1 and TRBJ2-7; 8 nucleotides agree with TRBD1. The CDR3 extends over 14 amino acids. Trimming at V came to 1 base and at J to 4 bases, leaving 3 bases not matched to a gene. CDR1 is MNHNS, CDR2 SASEGT, per germline. Here the CDR3 DNA reads TGTGCCAGCAGTGAAGGGCAGGGGGCTTACGAGCAGTACTTC. It translates to CASSEGQGAYEQYF.

This sequence joins TRBV4-3 and TRBJ2-5; 7 positions match TRBD1. The J segment lost 1 base and the V segment lost 4 bases, leaving 6 bases of the junction unmatched. Germline values: CDR1 LGHNA, CDR2 YSLEER. There are 15 residues in the CDR3. The CDR3 coding sequence is TGCGCCAGCAGCCGCCTAACAGGGGCCCAAGAGACCCAGTACTTC. Protein product: CASSRLTGAQETQYF.

This clone showed up just a few times. This sequence joins TRBV6-6 and TRBJ1-2; possible D gene TRBD1, 6 bases. CDR1 MNHNY and CDR2 SVGAGI come from the germline V gene (reference sequence). CDR3 length: 13 amino acids. The V end lost 8 bases, the J end lost 5 bases, and 15 bases lay between the germline ends. This CDR3 reads CASVQGLGYGYTF. Here the CDR3 DNA reads TGTGCCAGCGTCCAGGGGTTGGGATATGGCTACACCTTC.

This chain's CDR3 is CAWSVREGRITEAFF. For the CDR3, the DNA is TGTGCCTGGAGTGTACGGGAAGGGCGGATCACTGAAGCTTTCTTT. The gene calls are TRBV30 and TRBJ1-1; D not resolved. This CDR3 contains 15 residues. The V gene lost 0 bases and the J gene lost 4 bases, with 15 bases spanning the gap. CDR1 is GTSNPN, CDR2 SVGIG, per germline (reference sequence).

A word on this clone: At one boundary the junction diverges from the germline segment, which might be a read error. The genes are TRBV5-6 and TRBJ2-1; D unresolved. Germline lookup yields CDR1 SGHDT and CDR2 YYEEEE. The CDR3 contains 11 residues. The CDR3 nucleotides read TGTGCCAGCAGCTCCCACAATGAGCAGTTCTTC. Encoded protein: CASSSHNEQFF.

The chain links TRBV6-5 to TRBJ2-7; D gene ambiguous. CDR3 length: 13 amino acids. Germline V gene sequence: CDR1 MNHEY, CDR2 SVGAGI. Trimming removed 2 bases from V and 5 bases from J, with 10 bases in between. The CDR3 sequence is CASSYKLVNEQYF. The CDR3, as DNA: TGTGCCAGCAGTTACAAACTGGTAAACGAGCAGTACTTC.

As regards this clone: The sample contains more than one DNA sequence encoding this CDR3. CDR3 sequence reads: CASSQVAGTSYEQYF. The DNA for the CDR3 is TGCGCCAGCAGCCAAGTAGCGGGAACTAGTTACGAGCAGTACTTC. The V and J genes are TRBV4-1 and TRBJ2-7; 8 bases match TRBD2. The CDR3 runs 15 residues. Germline-derived CDR1 and CDR2 are MGHRA and YSYEKL. The V and J ends lost 1 base and 4 bases, in that order; junction bases with no gene match: 6.

In the case of this clone: The sample holds other DNA sequences that translate to the same CDR3. The rearrangement joins TRBV7-6 to TRBJ2-7, with a weak D call TRBD1 (7 bases). CDR3 length: 14 amino acids. From germline, CDR1 is SGHVS and CDR2 FNYEAQ. The V end lost 0 bases, the J end lost 5 bases, and 11 bases lay between the germline ends. The CDR3 is CASSLAGGGDEQYF. The CDR3 bases are TGTGCCAGCAGCTTAGCAGGGGGCGGGGACGAGCAGTACTTC.

This chain links TRBV6-5 with TRBJ1-1, with 8 positions matching TRBD1. The CDR3 totals 15 residues. The ends lost 5 bases at V and 0 bases at J; junction bases unmatched: 5. Germline loops: CDR1 MNHEY, CDR2 SVGAGI. CDR3 protein: CASSPTGELNTEAFF. CDR3 DNA sequence: TGTGCCAGCAGTCCGACAGGGGAATTGAACACTGAAGCTTTCTTT.

Concerning this clone: The same CDR3 arises from other DNA sequences in this sample as well. V gene TRBV7-2 combines with J gene TRBJ2-7, with 12 bases aligning to TRBD2. Per germline, CDR1 SGHTA and CDR2 FQGNSA. This CDR3 has 15 residues. The V segment lost 6 bases and the J segment 4 bases; nucleotides outside the gene matches: 7. As DNA, the CDR3 is TGTGCCAGCAGTTCTGGACTAGCGGGACCGTACGAGCAGTACTTC. It yields the protein CASSSGLAGPYEQYF.